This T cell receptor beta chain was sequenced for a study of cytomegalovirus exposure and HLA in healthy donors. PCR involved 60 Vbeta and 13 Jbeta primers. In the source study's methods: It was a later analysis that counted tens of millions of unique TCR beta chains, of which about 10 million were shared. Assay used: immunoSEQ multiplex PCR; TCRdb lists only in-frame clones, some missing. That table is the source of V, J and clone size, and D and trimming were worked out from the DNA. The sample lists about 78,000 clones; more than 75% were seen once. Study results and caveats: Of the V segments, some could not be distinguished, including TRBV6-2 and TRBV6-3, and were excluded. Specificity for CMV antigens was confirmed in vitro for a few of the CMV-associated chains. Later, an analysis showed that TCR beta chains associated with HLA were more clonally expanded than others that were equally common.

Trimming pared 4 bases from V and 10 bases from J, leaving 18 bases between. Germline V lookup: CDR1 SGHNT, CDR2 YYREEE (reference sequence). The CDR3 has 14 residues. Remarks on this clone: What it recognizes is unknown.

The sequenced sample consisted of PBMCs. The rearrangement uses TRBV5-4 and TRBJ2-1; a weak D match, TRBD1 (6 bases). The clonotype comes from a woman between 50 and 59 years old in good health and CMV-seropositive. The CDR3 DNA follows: TGTGCCAGCAGCCCACCCACTTTAGGGGGAGAGCAGTTCTTC. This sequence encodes CASSPPTLGGEQFF.